One sample yielded the 14 T cell receptor beta chains listed below, sequenced in a study of blood T cell repertoires in COVID-19. The data were produced by immunoSEQ multiplex PCR, yet TCRdb's version contains in-frame clones alone and is incomplete. The sample has just over 300,000 clones, just over 85% seen once; the top ten hold less than 4.5%. Sequencing used PBMCs or T cells enriched from blood (not recorded which). These receptors were obtained from a man aged 25 to 45 who had recovered from COVID-19.

The rearrangement joins TRBV27 to TRBJ2-7; weak D call: TRBD2 (6 bases). CDR1 and CDR2 from the germline V gene are MNHEY and SMNVEV (reference sequence). The CDR3 contains 12 residues. V dropped 6 bases and J dropped 6 bases, with 12 bases sitting between them. In DNA form, the CDR3 reads TGTGCCAGCAGCCATGAGGAGGGCGAGCAGTACTTC. It encodes CASSHEEGEQYF.

This sequence joins TRBV18 and TRBJ1-5, with TRBD1 as a possible D gene (5 bases). Germline V gene lookup returns CDR1 KGHSH and CDR2 LQKENI. CDR3 length: 13 residues. Trimming left V 8 bases short and J 0 bases short, with 8 bases between. This CDR3 reads CASPGGSNQPQHF. DNA of the CDR3: TGTGCCAGCCCGGGGGGTAGCAATCAGCCCCAGCATTTT. Using reference TRBV18 and TRBJ1-5 for the parts outside the CDR3, the full variable domain is NAGVMQNPRHLVRRRGQEARLRCSPMKGHSHVYWYRQLPEEGLKFMVYLQKENIIDESGMPKERFSAEFPKEGPSILRIQQVVRGDSAAYFCASPGGSNQPQHFGDGTRLSIL.

The V gene is TRBV7-8, the J gene TRBJ1-2, with 7 bases lining up with TRBD1. The CDR3 totals 16 residues. Losses at the gene ends were 3 bases for V and 6 bases for J; bases not matched to a gene: 13. Germline V lookup: CDR1 SGHVS, CDR2 FQNEAQ. DNA for the CDR3: TGTGCCAGCAGCTTTTCCTTGACAGGGCGGGGAGATGGCTACACCTTC. Translation: CASSFSLTGRGDGYTF.

This sequence joins TRBV11-2 and TRBJ2-7; weak D call: TRBD1 (6 bases). Trimming removed 5 bases at V and 2 bases at J, with 13 bases between. The V gene's germline CDR1 is SGHAT and CDR2 FQNNGV. The CDR3 runs 14 residues. The CDR3 DNA reads TGTGCCAGCAGCCCGTCTGGGGGCCCCTACGAGCAGTACTTC. Amino acid sequence: CASSPSGGPYEQYF. Together with reference TRBV11-2 and TRBJ2-7, the CDR3 gives the full variable domain: EAGVAQSPRYKIIEKRQSVAFWCNPISGHATLYWYQQILGQGPKLLIQFQNNGVVDDSQLPKDRFSAERLKGVDSTLKIQPAKLEDSAVYLCASSPSGGPYEQYFGPGTRLTVT.

The rearrangement uses TRBV30 and TRBJ1-1, with 8 bases identical to TRBD1. CDR1 and CDR2 from the germline V gene are GTSNPN and SVGIG (reference sequence). V shed 4 bases and J 4 bases; nucleotides not matched to a gene: 8. This CDR3 is 14 amino acids long. The CDR3 sequence: CAWTRDRGSTEAFF. The CDR3 bases are TGTGCCTGGACCAGAGACAGGGGAAGCACTGAAGCTTTCTTT.

The chain recombines TRBV7-9 with TRBJ2-5; 15 bases line up with TRBD2. J lost 1 base, V lost 4 bases, and 4 bases had no gene match. The CDR3 runs 17 residues. Looked up from germline, CDR1 is SEHNR and CDR2 is FQNEAQ (reference sequence). The CDR3 protein is CASSSPGLAGGQETQYF. In nucleotides, the CDR3 is TGTGCCAGCAGCTCCCCGGGACTAGCGGGAGGCCAAGAGACCCAGTACTTC.

This clone was detected many times. The V gene is TRBV10-1, the J gene TRBJ1-6; 7 bases line up with TRBD1. Germline assignment: CDR1 WNHNN and CDR2 SYGVQD (reference sequence). The CDR3 extends over 14 amino acids. The V and J ends lost 3 bases and 7 bases, in that order; junction bases with no gene match: 3. The CDR3 reads CASSDGTVNSPLHF. Written as DNA, the CDR3 is TGCGCCAGCAGTGACGGGACAGTAAATTCACCCCTCCACTTT.

This clone was seen only a few times. J is TRBJ1-1 and V is TRBV10-3; 7 bases match TRBD1. CDR1 and CDR2 (germline): ENHRY, SYGVKD. The CDR3 is made up of 15 amino acids. The ends lost 0 bases at V and 1 base at J; junction bases unmatched: 2. The CDR3 DNA sequence: TGTGCCATCAGTGAGTCGGGGACAGCGAACACTGAAGCTTTCTTT. Protein: CAISESGTANTEAFF.

The J gene is TRBJ2-1, the V gene TRBV6-4; 11 positions agree with TRBD2. Germline CDR1 is MRHNA and CDR2 is SNTAGT. The V and J ends lost 4 bases and 7 bases, in that order; junction bases with no gene match: 9. The CDR3 sequence is 16 residues long. CDR3 nucleotide sequence: TGTGCCAGCAGTGTTTCCCTAGCGGGGGGACCTAATGAGCAGTTCTTC. This translates into CASSVSLAGGPNEQFF.

This chain uses TRBV27 with TRBJ1-1; D might be TRBD1 (5 bases). The CDR3 is 16 amino acids. The V end was cut by 1 base, the J end by 0 bases, with 12 bases between. Germline V gene lookup returns CDR1 MNHEY and CDR2 SMNVEV (reference sequence). CDR3 protein: CASSLLGRAVNTEAFF. In nucleotides, the CDR3 is TGTGCCAGCAGTTTATTAGGCAGGGCGGTGAACACTGAAGCTTTCTTT.

This chain uses TRBV5-5 with TRBJ2-2; 10 positions match TRBD2. Germline CDR1 is SGHKS and CDR2 is YYEKEE (reference sequence). J lost 5 bases, V lost 1 base, and 17 bases had no gene match. This CDR3 has 20 amino acids. For the CDR3, the DNA is TGTGCCAGCAGCTTGAGGGGAGGGGGCCCGGGACTAGCGAGAACCGGGGAGCTGTTTTTT. It codes for CASSLRGGGPGLARTGELFF.

On this clone: The CDR3 carries no conserved terminal phenylalanine or tryptophan, so it likely arises from a read error. The limits of the CDR3 on the DNA are not certain, so only TCRdb's listed CDR3 is given. The V and J genes are TRBV11-2 and TRBJ2-7; the tabulated D call, TRBD1, remains unverified against the DNA. Counting both end residues, the CDR3 totals 12 amino acids. Germline V gives CDR1 SGHAT, CDR2 FQNNGV. CDR3 protein: CASSNEGGEGAS.

The gene calls are TRBV6-5 and TRBJ1-3, with D maybe TRBD1 (6 bases). Germline-derived CDR1 and CDR2 are MNHEY and SVGAGI. The CDR3 is made up of 13 amino acids. V was clipped by 9 bases and J by 6 bases, with 15 bases between them. The CDR3 sequence: CASEQGNENTIYF. The CDR3 coding sequence is TGTGCCAGTGAACAGGGAAATGAAAACACCATATATTTT.

The J gene is TRBJ1-6, the V gene TRBV3-1 (or the pseudogene TRBV3-2), with a tentative D call TRBD1 (6 bases). CDR1 and CDR2 from the germline V gene are LGHDT and YNNKEL (reference sequence). V was pared by 5 bases and J by 7 bases, with 15 bases between. CDR3 size: 15 residues. CDR3 DNA sequence: TGTGCCAGCAGCTATGGGGGGGCGAGGAATTCACCCCTCCACTTT. Its protein product is CASSYGGARNSPLHF.